Below, 27 T cell receptor beta chains from the same sample are listed, as sequenced in a study of technical replicates of blood from a handful of donors. TCRdb's copy holds only in-frame clones and misses some; the assay was immunoSEQ multiplex PCR. The table has approximately 74,000 clones, over 70% seen once; the top ten hold approximately 5%. Sequencing was performed on PBMCs. These receptors came from a human donor in good health. Some clones in this sample may be carry-over from other donors' samples.

A remark on this clone: The same CDR3 arises from other DNA sequences in this sample as well. J is TRBJ2-2 and V is TRBV9; D is unclear. The germline gives CDR1 SGDLS, CDR2 YYNGEE. V shed 0 bases and J shed 6 bases, with 3 bases lying between them. The length of the CDR3 is 12 residues. In DNA form, the CDR3 reads TGTGCCAGCAGCGTAGCTGCCGGGGAGCTGTTTTTT. This translates into CASSVAAGELFF.

This chain connects TRBV18 to TRBJ2-5; tentative D call: TRBD2 (5 bases). The CDR3 has 12 residues. Germline V gives CDR1 KGHSH, CDR2 LQKENI. Trimming left V 2 bases short and J 5 bases short, with 6 bases between. The CDR3 here is CASSPGEETQYF. The CDR3 DNA sequence: TGTGCCAGCTCACCAGGGGAGGAGACCCAGTACTTC. The variable domain in full, completed from reference TRBV18 and TRBJ2-5, reads NAGVMQNPRHLVRRRGQEARLRCSPMKGHSHVYWYRQLPEEGLKFMVYLQKENIIDESGMPKERFSAEFPKEGPSILRIQQVVRGDSAAYFCASSPGEETQYFGPGTRLLVL.

This chain connects TRBV7-2 to TRBJ2-5, with TRBD2 as a possible D gene (7 bases). CDR1 is SGHTA, CDR2 FQGNSA, per germline. The CDR3 sequence is 15 residues long. V was shortened by 7 bases and J by 4 bases, with 19 bases between the two germline ends. CDR3 in DNA: TGTGCCAGCACCCAAAGGGGGGGGCGCTTAGAGACCCAGTACTTC. It is translated as CASTQRGGRLETQYF.

This chain connects TRBV29-1 to TRBJ2-6; TRBD1 matches 7 bases. This CDR3 has 15 residues. Germline values: CDR1 SQVTM, CDR2 ANQGSEA. V gave up 3 bases and J gave up 4 bases; unmatched junction bases: 6. CDR3 bases: TGCAGCGTTGAGTGGACAGGTCGCGGGGCCAACGTCCTGACTTTC. It codes for CSVEWTGRGANVLTF.

This chain links TRBV5-4 with TRBJ2-1; TRBD2 aligns across 7 bases. V gave up 0 bases and J gave up 5 bases; unmatched junction bases: 11. Germline CDR1 SGHNT, CDR2 YYREEE (reference sequence). The CDR3 is 17 residues long. The CDR3 region is CASSLGVGAGVNNEQFF. The CDR3 nucleotides are TGTGCCAGCAGCTTGGGGGTCGGGGCGGGGGTCAACAATGAGCAGTTCTTC.

The V call is TRBV6-4, the J call TRBJ2-3, with D possibly being TRBD2 (6 bases). V was shortened by 5 bases and J by 2 bases, with 14 bases between the two germline ends. This CDR3 is built from 15 residues. The V gene's germline CDR1 is MRHNA and CDR2 SNTAGT. CDR3 in DNA: TGTGCCAGCAGTATCTCGGGGGAACCCACAGATACGCAGTATTTT. Translating gives CASSISGEPTDTQYF.

This chain joins TRBV6-5 and TRBJ2-5, with D tentatively TRBD1 (6 bases). The germline gives CDR1 MNHEY, CDR2 SVGAGI. The length of the CDR3 is 14 residues. V shed 6 bases and J shed 5 bases, with 16 bases lying between them. The CDR3 region is CASSRETGLETQYF. CDR3 sequence (DNA): TGTGCCAGCAGCCGAGAAACAGGGTTGGAGACCCAGTACTTC.

The chain uses TRBV2 and TRBJ2-2, with 11 bases aligning to TRBD1. The CDR3 length is 15 residues. With 8 bases clipped from V and 4 bases from J, the junction kept 6 bases outside the gene matches. The germline CDR1 and CDR2 sequences are SNHLY and FYNNEI. This chain's CDR3 is CASAGQGAITGELFF. The CDR3 DNA sequence: TGTGCCAGCGCCGGACAGGGGGCGATCACCGGGGAGCTGTTTTTT.

V and J are TRBV5-1 and TRBJ2-1; 11 nucleotides agree with TRBD1. Germline V CDR1 and CDR2: SGHRS, YFSETQ. The CDR3 length is 18 residues. Trimming took 4 bases from V and 8 from J; bases not matched to a gene: 17. CDR3 coding DNA: TGCGCCAGCAGCGTCGGGACAGGGGGACGGACTAGCGAGGATGAGCAGTTCTTC. It specifies CASSVGTGGRTSEDEQFF. Filled out from reference TRBV5-1 and TRBJ2-1, the complete variable domain reads KAGVTQTPRYLIKTRGQQVTLSCSPISGHRSVSWYQQTPGQGLQFLFEYFSETQRNKGNFPGRFSGRQFSNSRSEMNVSTLELGDSALYLCASSVGTGGRTSEDEQFFGPGTRLTVL.

The chain joins TRBV27 to TRBJ1-6; 7 bases agree with TRBD1. V trimming: 5 bases; J trimming: 7 bases; junction bases outside the gene matches: 5. The CDR3 extends over 14 amino acids. The germline CDR1 and CDR2 sequences are MNHEY and SMNVEV (reference sequence). The chain's CDR3 is CASSIGQVNSPLHF. Here the CDR3 DNA reads TGTGCCAGCAGTATAGGACAGGTGAATTCACCCCTCCACTTT.

The rearrangement uses TRBV5-4 and TRBJ2-7; D perhaps matches TRBD2 (6 bases). V lost 4 bases and J lost 0, with 8 bases in between. Germline V CDR1 and CDR2: SGHNT, YYREEE (reference sequence). CDR3 length: 13 amino acids. CDR3 coding DNA: TGTGCCAGCAGCAGAGCGGGCTCCTACGAGCAGTACTTC. Its protein product is CASSRAGSYEQYF.

This clone is a singleton in its sample. The genes are TRBV7-3 and TRBJ2-3; 9 positions agree with TRBD2. The CDR3 spans 16 residues. V gave up 4 bases and J gave up 6 bases; unmatched junction bases: 11. CDR1 and CDR2 (germline): SGHTA, FQGTGA. This CDR3 reads CASSSVSGGAVDTQYF. The CDR3 coding sequence is TGTGCCAGCAGCTCGGTTAGCGGGGGCGCCGTTGATACGCAGTATTTT.

V usage is TRBV20-1 and J usage is TRBJ2-7; no clear D. The ends were cut back, 0 bases at V and 12 bases at J, with 12 bases in the middle. CDR1 and CDR2 (germline): DFQATT, SNEGSKA (reference sequence). There are 11 residues in the CDR3. The CDR3 protein is CSARDSGSGYF. For the CDR3, the DNA is TGCAGTGCTAGAGATAGTGGGTCGGGGTACTTC.

The chain links TRBV7-9 to TRBJ2-3; 7 nucleotides align to TRBD2. The CDR3 covers 14 residues. V gave up 7 bases and J gave up 5 bases; unmatched junction bases: 9. Germline V gene sequence: CDR1 SEHNR, CDR2 FQNEAQ (reference sequence). CDR3 DNA: TGTGCCAGCAACGGACTAACGGGGGGAGATACGCAGTATTTT. Translated, it gives CASNGLTGGDTQYF.

This chain uses TRBV6-5 with TRBJ2-7; 8 nucleotides line up with TRBD2. With 6 bases clipped from V and 4 bases from J, the junction kept 11 bases outside the gene matches. Germline loops: CDR1 MNHEY, CDR2 SVGAGI. The length of the CDR3 is 15 residues. This CDR3 is CASRRLAGQPYEQYF. Here the CDR3 DNA reads TGTGCCAGCAGACGGCTAGCGGGTCAACCTTACGAGCAGTACTTC.

The chain has TRBV10-3 and TRBJ2-3, with TRBD2 as a possible D gene (6 bases). V was shortened by 4 bases and J by 2 bases, with 10 bases between the two germline ends. The CDR3 has 14 amino acids. Germline-derived CDR1 and CDR2 are ENHRY and SYGVKD. The CDR3 DNA reads TGTGCCATCAGTGCGGCGGGGTACACAGATACGCAGTATTTT. Protein: CAISAAGYTDTQYF.

CDR3 nucleotide sequence: TGTGCCAGCAGTTACGGGACAGGGGTTAACTATGGCTACACCTTC. Amino acid sequence: CASSYGTGVNYGYTF. V and J are TRBV6-5 and TRBJ1-2; 10 bases align to TRBD1. V shed 2 bases and J 1 base; nucleotides not matched to a gene: 1. Germline V gene data show CDR1 as MNHEY and CDR2 as SVGAGI. This CDR3 is built from 15 residues.

The chain employs TRBV6-5 and TRBJ1-1, with D unclear. The germline V and J ends were trimmed by 8 bases and 5 bases, with 15 bases remaining between them. Germline loops: CDR1 MNHEY, CDR2 SVGAGI. The CDR3 totals 13 residues. The CDR3, as DNA: TGTGCCAGCTTATCAATCAGGAGGACTGAAGCTTTCTTT. Protein product: CASLSIRRTEAFF.

V is TRBV13 and J is TRBJ2-2; tentatively, D is TRBD1 (5 bases). The germline V gene has CDR1 PRHDT and CDR2 FYEKMQ (reference sequence). The CDR3 loop spans 16 amino acids. V was clipped by 3 bases and J by 3 bases, with 14 bases between them. CDR3 residues: CASSLWGLMDTGELFF. CDR3 DNA sequence: TGTGCCAGCAGCTTGTGGGGCCTGATGGACACCGGGGAGCTGTTTTTT.

J is TRBJ1-5 and V is TRBV7-8, with a weak D call TRBD1 (5 bases). The ends were cut back, 4 bases at V and 2 bases at J, with 15 bases in the middle. Germline CDR1 and CDR2: SGHVS and FQNEAQ. CDR3 size: 16 residues. The chain's CDR3 is CASSSGGWNGNQPQHF. The CDR3 DNA reads TGTGCCAGCAGCTCCGGGGGGTGGAATGGCAATCAGCCCCAGCATTTT. The variable domain in full, completed from reference TRBV7-8 and TRBJ1-5, reads GAGVSQSPRYKVAKRGQDVALRCDPISGHVSLFWYQQALGQGPEFLTYFQNEAQLDKSGLPSDRFFAERPEGSVSTLKIQRTQQEDSAVYLCASSSGGWNGNQPQHFGDGTRLSIL.

The chain couples TRBV7-9 to TRBJ2-1, with D perhaps TRBD2 (6 bases). This CDR3 is 15 amino acids long. Germline assignment: CDR1 SEHNR and CDR2 FQNEAQ (reference sequence). V lost 5 bases, J lost 2 bases, and 13 bases lay in between. In DNA, the CDR3 is TGTGCCAGCAGCGCCGTAGTAGCGGCCTACAATGAGCAGTTCTTC. Translation: CASSAVVAAYNEQFF.

The chain is built from TRBV5-1 and TRBJ2-7, with TRBD1 matching 7 bases. The CDR3 consists of 16 residues. V lost 0 bases to trimming and J lost 3 bases; unmatched junction nucleotides: 9. Germline V gene sequence: CDR1 SGHRS, CDR2 YFSETQ. The CDR3: CASSLAGRAGGYEQYF. CDR3 nucleotides: TGCGCCAGCAGCTTGGCCGGGCGGGCAGGGGGCTACGAGCAGTACTTC. Looking up the rest from reference TRBV5-1 and TRBJ2-7 gives the full variable domain: KAGVTQTPRYLIKTRGQQVTLSCSPISGHRSVSWYQQTPGQGLQFLFEYFSETQRNKGNFPGRFSGRQFSNSRSEMNVSTLELGDSALYLCASSLAGRAGGYEQYFGPGTRLTVT.

CDR3 residues: CASSPAGGRGMTQYF. In nucleotides, the CDR3 is TGTGCCAGCAGCCCCGCCGGCGGGAGGGGGATGACGCAGTATTTT. The gene calls are TRBV7-2 and TRBJ2-3; TRBD2 agrees at 9 bases. The CDR3 is 15 residues long. From germline, CDR1 is SGHTA and CDR2 FQGNSA. V shed 5 bases, J shed 9 bases, and the junction held 12 bases outside the gene matches.

There are many counts of this clone. V usage is TRBV4-2 and J usage is TRBJ2-3, with D possibly being TRBD2 (5 bases). Germline-derived CDR1 and CDR2 are LGHNA and YNFKEQ. Trimming cost V 1 base and J 4 bases, with 12 bases left between them. The CDR3 extends over 15 amino acids. The CDR3 reads CASSQAGEPSDTQYF. For the CDR3, the DNA is TGTGCCAGCAGCCAAGCCGGGGAACCCTCAGATACGCAGTATTTT.

This chain links TRBV5-1 with TRBJ2-5; D remains unclear. The CDR3 covers 12 residues. Trimming stripped 3 bases from V and 0 bases from J, with 3 bases between. Per the germline V gene, CDR1 is SGHRS and CDR2 is YFSETQ. CDR3 in DNA: TGCGCCAGCAGCTATAACCAAGAGACCCAGTACTTC. This translates into CASSYNQETQYF. The whole variable domain, remainder taken from reference TRBV5-1 and TRBJ2-5, is KAGVTQTPRYLIKTRGQQVTLSCSPISGHRSVSWYQQTPGQGLQFLFEYFSETQRNKGNFPGRFSGRQFSNSRSEMNVSTLELGDSALYLCASSYNQETQYFGPGTRLLVL.

This clone was detected only a few times. The J gene is TRBJ1-1, the V gene TRBV7-9; D ambiguous. Germline V lookup: CDR1 SEHNR, CDR2 FQNEAQ (reference sequence). This CDR3 spans 11 amino acids. Trimming shortened V by 9 bases and J by 6 bases, and 11 bases separated the two germline ends. The CDR3 DNA reads TGTGCCAGGGCCCCTTTGCCTGAAGCTTTCTTT. Translation gives CARAPLPEAFF.

This CDR3 is CASSVALSSYNSPLHF. The DNA for the CDR3 is TGTGCCAGCAGCGTAGCCCTGAGCTCCTATAATTCACCCCTCCACTTT. The chain links TRBV9 to TRBJ1-6; no clear D gene. The length of the CDR3 is 16 residues. CDR1 is SGDLS and CDR2 is YYNGEE in the germline V gene. Trimming pared 0 bases from V and 0 bases from J, leaving 7 bases between.